The rows below give T cell receptor beta chains drawn from one sample of a study of control samples from healthy donors and cancer patients. Generated by immunoSEQ multiplex PCR, the TCRdb table keeps only in-frame clones and is missing some. The sample holds over 120,000 clones, just under 95% seen once. The sequenced sample was PBMCs. All receptors derive from a man aged 55-75 years with colorectal cancer. Both conserved end residues are part of each CDR3. A D gene is named only where the DNA matches it firmly. Some rows mark clone size as missing; the rest say once, few, many or name a class of expanded clone.

V: TRBV11-3; D: TRBD1; size: .; J: TRBJ2-2; CDR3: CASSRDSIGELFF; DNA: TGTGCCAGCAGCCGGGACAGTATCGGGGAGCTGTTTTTT
V: TRBV24-1; D: .; size: .; J: TRBJ1-2; CDR3: CATSEPGQGRHGYTF; DNA: TGTGCCACCAGTGAACCCGGGCAGGGGAGACATGGCTACACCTTC
V: TRBV9; D: .; size: .; J: TRBJ2-1; CDR3: CASSLGTIPGGEQFF; DNA: TGTGCCAGCAGCTTAGGGACTATCCCAGGGGGTGAGCAGTTCTTC
V: TRBV5-1; D: .; size: .; J: TRBJ2-7; CDR3: CASSFRTSSSYEQYF; DNA: TGCGCCAGCAGCTTTAGGACGTCTAGCTCCTACGAGCAGTACTTC
V: TRBV9; D: .; size: .; J: TRBJ1-4; CDR3: CASSVAQGRNEKLFF; DNA: TGTGCCAGCAGCGTAGCGCAGGGGAGGAATGAAAAACTGTTTTTT
V: TRBV5-6; D: .; size: .; J: TRBJ2-3; CDR3: CASSRGQSTDTQYF; DNA: TGTGCCAGCAGCCGTGGACAGAGCACAGATACGCAGTATTTT
V: TRBV28; D: .; size: once; J: TRBJ1-2; CDR3: CASLFPFRDYNYGYTF; DNA: TGTGCCAGCCTGTTTCCTTTCCGGGACTATAACTATGGCTACACCTTC
V: TRBV19; D: .; size: once; J: TRBJ2-2; CDR3: CASSINGGRITGELFF; DNA: TGTGCCAGTAGTATAAATGGGGGTAGGATCACCGGGGAGCTGTTTTTT
V: TRBV7-2; D: .; size: .; J: TRBJ1-1; CDR3: CASTPGTVGTEAFF; DNA: TGTGCCAGCACCCCGGGGACGGTAGGGACTGAAGCTTTCTTT
V: TRBV10-3; D: .; size: .; J: TRBJ2-7; CDR3: CAISELGLYEQYF; DNA: TGTGCCATCAGTGAGTTGGGCTTATACGAGCAGTACTTC
V: TRBV2; D: .; size: .; J: TRBJ1-6; CDR3: CASSDWGPVNSPLHF; DNA: TGTGCCAGCAGTGATTGGGGTCCAGTCAATTCACCCCTCCACTTT
V: TRBV6-2/TRBV6-3; D: TRBD1; size: .; J: TRBJ2-5; CDR3: CASSYDDRGVQETQYF; DNA: TGTGCCAGCAGTTACGATGACAGGGGCGTACAAGAGACCCAGTACTTC
V: TRBV11-2; D: .; size: once; J: TRBJ1-3; CDR3: CASSPIIINTIYF; DNA: TGTGCCAGCAGCCCGATCATCATAAACACCATATATTTT
V: TRBV5-4; D: .; size: .; J: TRBJ2-3; CDR3: CASSLVESGNTDTQYF; DNA: TGTGCCAGCAGCTTGGTGGAGAGTGGAAACACAGATACGCAGTATTTT
V: TRBV6-1; D: .; size: .; J: TRBJ1-6; CDR3: CASSEAADSPLHF; DNA: TGTGCCAGCAGTGAAGCAGCGGATTCACCCCTCCACTTT
V: TRBV9; D: .; size: .; J: TRBJ2-2; CDR3: CASSVEMNTGELFF; DNA: TGTGCCAGCAGCGTAGAGATGAACACCGGGGAGCTGTTTTTT
V: TRBV7-9; D: .; size: .; J: TRBJ1-1; CDR3: CASSLTVNTEAFF; DNA: TGTGCCAGCTCTCTAACAGTGAACACTGAAGCTTTCTTT
V: TRBV18; D: TRBD1; size: .; J: TRBJ1-6; CDR3: CASSLADREHSPLHF; DNA: TGTGCCAGCTCACTTGCGGACAGGGAACATTCACCCCTCCACTTT
V: TRBV5-6; D: .; size: .; J: TRBJ1-6; CDR3: CASSLNRVSSPLHF; DNA: TGTGCCAGCAGCTTGAACAGGGTGTCTTCACCCCTCCACTTT
V: TRBV9; D: TRBD1; size: .; J: TRBJ1-6; CDR3: CASSVGTGSSPLHF; DNA: TGTGCCAGCAGCGTAGGGACAGGATCTTCACCCCTCCACTTT
V: TRBV14; D: .; size: .; J: TRBJ1-1; CDR3: CASSLLLNTEAFF; DNA: TGTGCCAGCAGCCTCCTTTTGAACACTGAAGCTTTCTTT
V: TRBV5-1; D: .; size: .; J: TRBJ2-2; CDR3: CASSLMEGPGELFF; DNA: TGCGCCAGCAGCTTGATGGAGGGGCCCGGGGAGCTGTTTTTT
V: TRBV6-5; D: TRBD1; size: .; J: TRBJ2-7; CDR3: CASKGQGASYEQYF; DNA: TGTGCCAGCAAAGGCCAGGGGGCCTCCTACGAGCAGTACTTC
V: TRBV7-9; D: .; size: .; J: TRBJ2-7; CDR3: CASSPKDSLGAEQYF; DNA: TGTGCCAGCAGCCCCAAGGACAGCCTCGGGGCCGAGCAGTACTTC
V: TRBV7-2; D: .; size: .; J: TRBJ2-1; CDR3: CASSYATVWQFF; DNA: TGTGCCAGCAGTTACGCGACAGTTTGGCAGTTCTTC
V: TRBV7-2; D: TRBD2; size: .; J: TRBJ2-1; CDR3: CASSAGLAGYNEQFF; DNA: TGTGCCAGCAGCGCGGGACTAGCCGGGTACAATGAGCAGTTCTTC
V: TRBV18; D: .; size: once; J: TRBJ2-7; CDR3: CASSPSPDSYEQYF; DNA: TGTGCCAGCTCACCCTCGCCAGACTCCTACGAGCAGTACTTC
V: TRBV20-1; D: .; size: .; J: TRBJ2-3; CDR3: CSASEGGADTQYF; DNA: TGCAGTGCTAGTGAGGGGGGGGCCGATACGCAGTATTTT
V: TRBV7-2; D: .; size: .; J: TRBJ1-5; CDR3: CASSTNRNQPQHF; DNA: TGTGCCAGCAGCACCAATCGGAATCAGCCCCAGCATTTT
V: TRBV18; D: .; size: .; J: TRBJ1-5; CDR3: CASSPEGSNQPQHF; DNA: TGTGCCAGCTCACCAGAGGGAAGCAATCAGCCCCAGCATTTT
V: TRBV6-5; D: .; size: .; J: TRBJ2-6; CDR3: CASSYERTGANVLTF; DNA: TGTGCCAGCAGTTACGAGAGGACTGGGGCCAACGTCCTGACTTTC
V: TRBV21-1; D: .; size: .; J: TRBJ2-2; CDR3: CASSKAAGTGDTGELFF; DNA: TGTGCCAGCAGCAAAGCAGCCGGGACAGGGGACACCGGGGAGCTGTTTTTT
V: TRBV7-8; D: .; size: .; J: TRBJ1-6; CDR3: CASSLDLVNSPLHF; DNA: TGTGCCAGCAGCTTAGATTTGGTAAATTCACCCCTCCACTTT
V: TRBV5-1; D: TRBD2; size: once; J: TRBJ2-3; CDR3: CASSLGTIIGTSGITDTQYF; DNA: TGCGCCAGCAGCCTGGGGACGATCATCGGGACTAGCGGGATCACAGATACGCAGTATTTT
V: TRBV30; D: .; size: .; J: TRBJ2-3; CDR3: CAWSRGSTDTQYF; DNA: TGTGCCTGGAGTCGAGGGAGCACAGATACGCAGTATTTT
V: TRBV18; D: .; size: once; J: TRBJ1-1; CDR3: CASSHGDETFF; DNA: TGTGCCAGCTCACACGGAGACGAGACTTTCTTT
V: TRBV6-1; D: .; size: .; J: TRBJ1-5; CDR3: CASSELDVSNQPQHF; DNA: TGTGCCAGCAGTGAACTCGACGTGAGCAATCAGCCCCAGCATTTT
V: TRBV6-6; D: .; size: .; J: TRBJ1-2; CDR3: CASSPEGGLYGYTF; DNA: TGTGCCAGCAGCCCCGAGGGGGGCCTCTATGGCTACACCTTC
V: TRBV18; D: TRBD1; size: .; J: TRBJ2-3; CDR3: CASSQGAWDTQYF; DNA: TGTGCCAGCTCACAGGGGGCCTGGGATACGCAGTATTTT
V: TRBV6-1; D: .; size: few; J: TRBJ1-6; CDR3: CASSEGGWDSPLHF; DNA: TGTGCCAGCAGTGAAGGTGGGTGGGATTCACCCCTCCACTTT
V: TRBV5-1; D: .; size: .; J: TRBJ1-3; CDR3: CASRSGNTIYF; DNA: TGCGCCAGCAGATCGGGAAACACCATATATTTT
V: TRBV3-1/TRBV3-2; D: TRBD1; size: .; J: TRBJ1-1; CDR3: CASSLTGESTEAFF; DNA: TGTGCCAGCAGCCTCACAGGGGAGAGCACTGAAGCTTTCTTT
V: TRBV30; D: .; size: .; J: TRBJ1-1; CDR3: CAWSTGTIFNTEAFF; DNA: TGTGCCTGGAGTACAGGGACTATTTTCAACACTGAAGCTTTCTTT
V: TRBV6-1; D: .; size: .; J: TRBJ1-1; CDR3: CASSEAIGQANTEAFF; DNA: TGTGCCAGCAGTGAAGCTATAGGACAAGCGAACACTGAAGCTTTCTTT
V: TRBV19; D: .; size: .; J: TRBJ1-2; CDR3: CASSLLGDGYTF; DNA: TGTGCCAGTAGTCTGCTCGGGGACGGCTACACCTTC
V: TRBV7-2; D: TRBD2; size: .; J: TRBJ2-2; CDR3: CASSLRLAGAGELFF; DNA: TGTGCCAGCAGCTTAAGGCTAGCGGGGGCCGGGGAGCTGTTTTTT
V: TRBV19; D: TRBD2; size: .; J: TRBJ2-3; CDR3: CASSISGTSTDTQYF; DNA: TGTGCCAGTAGTATTAGCGGGACTAGCACAGATACGCAGTATTTT
V: TRBV9; D: TRBD1; size: .; J: TRBJ2-1; CDR3: CASSTRSSGTGNEQFF; DNA: TGTGCCAGCAGCACCCGATCCTCCGGGACAGGGAATGAGCAGTTCTTC
V: TRBV27; D: .; size: .; J: TRBJ1-4; CDR3: CASSRDRQQLFF; DNA: TGTGCCAGCAGCCGGGACCGGCAGCAACTGTTTTTT
V: TRBV5-1; D: .; size: .; J: TRBJ2-3; CDR3: CASSPLPGNTQYF; DNA: TGCGCCAGCAGCCCTCTGCCAGGGAATACGCAGTATTTT
V: TRBV6-2/TRBV6-3; D: .; size: .; J: TRBJ1-3; CDR3: CASSYLLNGNTIYF; DNA: TGTGCCAGCAGTTACCTCCTGAACGGAAACACCATATATTTT
V: TRBV6-1; D: .; size: .; J: TRBJ1-4; CDR3: CASSEDSLGGADEKLFF; DNA: TGTGCCAGCAGTGAAGACTCTTTGGGGGGGGCAGATGAAAAACTGTTTTTT
V: TRBV4-3; D: .; size: .; J: TRBJ1-5; CDR3: CASSQSGSNQPQHF; DNA: TGCGCCAGCAGCCAAAGTGGGAGCAATCAGCCCCAGCATTTT